This T cell receptor (beta chain) emerged from a study of CD8 T cells in Susac syndrome. Random-hexamer reverse transcription was applied to about 0.45 to 1 ug RNA. TCRdb used MiXCR to reprocess the immunoSEQ multiplex PCR reads, holding one entry per CDR3 protein. The table records 130,000 or so distinct CDR3 sequences, around 85% of them present only once. The CDR3 is 15 residues long. Looked up from germline, CDR1 is MGHRA and CDR2 is YSYEKL. With V trimmed by 3 bases and J by 7 bases, 7 bases remained unmatched. The origin of this receptor is a human donor with multiple sclerosis. Sequencing input: CD8+ T cells from PBMCs. The chain joins TRBV4-1 to TRBJ2-1, with 9 bases that match TRBD1. CDR3 residues: CASSHHGQGINEQFF. CDR3 nucleotides: TGCGCCAGCAGCCACCACGGACAGGGGATAAATGAGCAGTTCTTC.